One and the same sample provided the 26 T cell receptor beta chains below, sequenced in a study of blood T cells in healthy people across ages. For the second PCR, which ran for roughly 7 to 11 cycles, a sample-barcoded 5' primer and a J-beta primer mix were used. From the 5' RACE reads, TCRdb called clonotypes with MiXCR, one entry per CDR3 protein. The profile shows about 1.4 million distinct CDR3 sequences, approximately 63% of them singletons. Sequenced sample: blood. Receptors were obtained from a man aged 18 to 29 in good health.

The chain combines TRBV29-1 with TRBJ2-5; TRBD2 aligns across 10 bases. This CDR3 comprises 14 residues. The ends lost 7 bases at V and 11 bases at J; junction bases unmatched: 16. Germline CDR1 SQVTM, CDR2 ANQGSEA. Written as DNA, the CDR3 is TGCAGCGCCCAACTAGCGGGAAGCTACAATGAGCAGTACTTC. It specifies CSAQLAGSYNEQYF.

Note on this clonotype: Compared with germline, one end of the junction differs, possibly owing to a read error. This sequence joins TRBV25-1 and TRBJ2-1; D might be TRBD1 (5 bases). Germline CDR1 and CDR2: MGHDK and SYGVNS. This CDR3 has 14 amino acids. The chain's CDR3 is CASRDYGRDNEQFF. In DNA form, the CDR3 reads TGCGCCAGCAGGGATTACGGCAGAGACAATGAGCAGTTCTTC.

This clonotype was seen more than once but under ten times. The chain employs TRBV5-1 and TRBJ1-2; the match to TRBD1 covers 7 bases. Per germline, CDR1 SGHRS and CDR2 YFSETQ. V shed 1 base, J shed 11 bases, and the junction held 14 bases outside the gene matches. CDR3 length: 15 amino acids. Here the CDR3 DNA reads TGCGCCAGCAGCTTGTCTGTGCAGGACAGGATTCAGTACACCTTC. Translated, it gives CASSLSVQDRIQYTF.

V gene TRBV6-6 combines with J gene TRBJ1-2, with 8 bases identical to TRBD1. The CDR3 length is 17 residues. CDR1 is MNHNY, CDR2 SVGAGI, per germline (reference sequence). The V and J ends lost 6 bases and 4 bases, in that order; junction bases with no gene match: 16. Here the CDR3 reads CASSHSRTGSLGYGYTF. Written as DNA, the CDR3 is TGTGCCAGCAGCCACAGTCGGACAGGGTCGTTGGGCTATGGCTACACCTTC.

The chain's CDR3 is CASSRVHGSNYEQYF. DNA of the CDR3: TGCGCCAGCAGCCGCGTACACGGGTCCAACTACGAGCAGTACTTC. The V gene is TRBV4-1, the J gene TRBJ2-7; D gene unclear. The CDR3 contains 15 residues. The germline V gene encodes CDR1 MGHRA and CDR2 YSYEKL. Trimming pared 4 bases from V and 3 bases from J, leaving 16 bases between.

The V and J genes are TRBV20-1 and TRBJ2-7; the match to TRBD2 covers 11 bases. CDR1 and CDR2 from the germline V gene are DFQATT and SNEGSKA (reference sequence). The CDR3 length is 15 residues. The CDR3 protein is CSSREPGLAEYEQYF. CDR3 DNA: TGCAGCTCCAGGGAACCGGGACTAGCGGAATACGAGCAGTACTTC.

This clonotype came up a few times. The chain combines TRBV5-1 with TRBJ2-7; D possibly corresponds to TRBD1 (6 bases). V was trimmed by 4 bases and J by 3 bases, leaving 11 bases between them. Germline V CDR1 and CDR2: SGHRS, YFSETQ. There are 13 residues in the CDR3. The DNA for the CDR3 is TGCGCCAGCAGCATCCGGGACAACTACGAGCAGTACTTC. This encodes CASSIRDNYEQYF.

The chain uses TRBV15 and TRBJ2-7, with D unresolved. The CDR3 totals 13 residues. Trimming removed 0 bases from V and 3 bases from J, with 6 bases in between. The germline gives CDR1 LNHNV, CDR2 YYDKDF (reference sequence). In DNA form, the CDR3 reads TGTGCCACCAGCAGAGATCGGTTCTACGAGCAGTACTTC. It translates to CATSRDRFYEQYF.

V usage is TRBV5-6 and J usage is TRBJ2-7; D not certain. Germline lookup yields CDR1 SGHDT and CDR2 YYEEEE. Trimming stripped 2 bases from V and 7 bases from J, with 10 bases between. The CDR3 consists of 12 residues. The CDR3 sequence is CASSFVSREQYF. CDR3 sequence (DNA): TGTGCCAGCAGCTTTGTCTCGAGGGAGCAGTACTTC. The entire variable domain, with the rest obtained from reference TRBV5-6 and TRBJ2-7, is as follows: DAGVTQSPTHLIKTRGQQVTLRCSPKSGHDTVSWYQQALGQGPQFIFQYYEEEERQRGNFPDRFSGHQFPNYSSELNVNALLLGDSALYLCASSFVSREQYFGPGTRLTVT.

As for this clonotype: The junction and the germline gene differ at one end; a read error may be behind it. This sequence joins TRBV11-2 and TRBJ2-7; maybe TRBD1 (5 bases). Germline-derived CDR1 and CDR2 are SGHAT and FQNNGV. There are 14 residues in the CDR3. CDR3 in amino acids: CAGSLGASQYEQYF. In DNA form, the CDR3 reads TGTGCCGGCAGCTTAGGGGCTAGTCAGTACGAGCAGTACTTC.

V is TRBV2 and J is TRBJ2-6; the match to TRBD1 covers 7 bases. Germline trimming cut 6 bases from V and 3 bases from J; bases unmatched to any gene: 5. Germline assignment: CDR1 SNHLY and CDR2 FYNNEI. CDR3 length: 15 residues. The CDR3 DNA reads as TGTGCCAGCAGGGGACAGCTACTTGGGGCCAACGTCCTGACTTTC. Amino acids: CASRGQLLGANVLTF.

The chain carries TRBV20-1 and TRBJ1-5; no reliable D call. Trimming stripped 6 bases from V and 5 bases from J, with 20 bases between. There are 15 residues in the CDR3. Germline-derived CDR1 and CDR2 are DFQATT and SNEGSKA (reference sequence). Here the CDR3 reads CSARRAGGNDQPQHF. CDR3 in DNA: TGCAGTGCGCGAAGGGCAGGCGGGAACGATCAGCCCCAGCATTTT.

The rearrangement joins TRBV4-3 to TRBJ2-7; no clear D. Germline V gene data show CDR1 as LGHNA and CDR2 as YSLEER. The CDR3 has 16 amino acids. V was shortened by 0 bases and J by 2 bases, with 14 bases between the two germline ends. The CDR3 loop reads CASSQDVMGQAYEQYF. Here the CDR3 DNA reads TGCGCCAGCAGCCAAGATGTTATGGGTCAAGCCTACGAGCAGTACTTC.

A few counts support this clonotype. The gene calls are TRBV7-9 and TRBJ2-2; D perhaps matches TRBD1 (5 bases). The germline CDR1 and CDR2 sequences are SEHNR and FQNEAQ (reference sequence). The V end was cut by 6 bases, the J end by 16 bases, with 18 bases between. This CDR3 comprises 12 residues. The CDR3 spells CASSSSVDNPFF. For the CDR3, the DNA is TGTGCCAGCAGTTCCTCTGTGGACAACCCGTTTTTT.

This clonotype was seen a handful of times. DNA of the CDR3: TGTGCCAGCAGCTTAGACCTGATTTCACCCCTCCACTTT. It is translated as CASSLDLISPLHF. This rearrangement joins TRBV7-9 to TRBJ1-6, with no clear D. The V gene's germline CDR1 is SEHNR and CDR2 FQNEAQ (reference sequence). Deletions cut 1 base from V and 9 bases from J, with 7 bases between. This CDR3 region has 13 residues.

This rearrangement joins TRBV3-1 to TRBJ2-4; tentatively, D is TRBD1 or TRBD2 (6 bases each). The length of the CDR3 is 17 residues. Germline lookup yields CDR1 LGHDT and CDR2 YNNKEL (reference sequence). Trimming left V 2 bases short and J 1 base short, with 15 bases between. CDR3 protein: CASSQLATGVAKNIQYF. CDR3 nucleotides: TGTGCCAGCAGCCAACTAGCGACAGGTGTGGCCAAAAACATTCAGTACTTC.

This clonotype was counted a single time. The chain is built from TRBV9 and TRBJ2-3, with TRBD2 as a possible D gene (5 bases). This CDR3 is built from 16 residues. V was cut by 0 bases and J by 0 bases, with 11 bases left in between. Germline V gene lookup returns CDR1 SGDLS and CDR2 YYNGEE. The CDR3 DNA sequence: TGTGCCAGCAGCGTAGTCTCCGGGGAGAGCACAGATACGCAGTATTTT. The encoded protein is CASSVVSGESTDTQYF. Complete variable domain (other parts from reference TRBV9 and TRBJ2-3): DSGVTQTPKHLITATGQRVTLRCSPRSGDLSVYWYQQSLDQGLQFLIQYYNGEERAKGNILERFSAQQFPDLHSELNLSSLELGDSALYFCASSVVSGESTDTQYFGPGTRLTVL.

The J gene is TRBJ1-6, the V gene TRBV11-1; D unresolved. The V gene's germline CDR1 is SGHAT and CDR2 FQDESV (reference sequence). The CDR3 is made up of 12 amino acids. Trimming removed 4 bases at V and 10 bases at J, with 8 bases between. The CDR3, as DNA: TGTGCCAGCAGCTGGTCGGAATCACCCCTCCACTTT. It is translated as CASSWSESPLHF.

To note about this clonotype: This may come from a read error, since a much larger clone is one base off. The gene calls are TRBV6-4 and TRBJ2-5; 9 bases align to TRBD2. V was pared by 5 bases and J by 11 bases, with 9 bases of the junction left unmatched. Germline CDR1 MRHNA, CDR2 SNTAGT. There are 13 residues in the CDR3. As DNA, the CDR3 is TGTGCCAGCAGTCTAGCGGGACACAATGAGCAGTACTTC. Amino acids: CASSLAGHNEQYF.

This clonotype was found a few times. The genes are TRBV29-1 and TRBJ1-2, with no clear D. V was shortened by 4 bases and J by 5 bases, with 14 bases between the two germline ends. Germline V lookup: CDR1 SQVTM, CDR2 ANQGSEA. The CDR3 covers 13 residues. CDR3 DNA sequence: TGCAGCGTTGCGAACGGGATGACTTATGGCTACACCTTC. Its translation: CSVANGMTYGYTF.

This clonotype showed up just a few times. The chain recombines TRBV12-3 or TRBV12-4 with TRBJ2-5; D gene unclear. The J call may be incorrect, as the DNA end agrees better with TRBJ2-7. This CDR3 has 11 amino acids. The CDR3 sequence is CASSTRNEQYF. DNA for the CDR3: TGTGCCAGCAGTACGAGGAACGAGCAGTACTTC.

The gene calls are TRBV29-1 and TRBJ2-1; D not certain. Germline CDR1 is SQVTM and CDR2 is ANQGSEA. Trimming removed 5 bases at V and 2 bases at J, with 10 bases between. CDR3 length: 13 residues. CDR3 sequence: CSVNGRTYNEQFF. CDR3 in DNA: TGCAGCGTTAATGGGCGCACCTACAATGAGCAGTTCTTC.

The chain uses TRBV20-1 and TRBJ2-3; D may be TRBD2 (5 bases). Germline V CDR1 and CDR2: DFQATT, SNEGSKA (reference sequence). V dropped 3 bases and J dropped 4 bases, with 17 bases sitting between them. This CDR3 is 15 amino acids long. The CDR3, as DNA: TGCAGTGCTAGCTCTCTAGCTGTATTACCAGATACGCAGTATTTT. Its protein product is CSASSLAVLPDTQYF.

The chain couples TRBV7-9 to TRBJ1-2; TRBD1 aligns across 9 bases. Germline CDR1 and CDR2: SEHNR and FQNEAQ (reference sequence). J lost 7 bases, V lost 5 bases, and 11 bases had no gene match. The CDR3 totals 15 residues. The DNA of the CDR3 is TGTGCCAGCAGCCGCACCGGGACAGGGCGGTTTGGCTACACCTTC. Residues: CASSRTGTGRFGYTF. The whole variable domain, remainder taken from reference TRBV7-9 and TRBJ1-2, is DTGVSQNPRHKITKRGQNVTFRCDPISEHNRLYWYRQTLGQGPEFLTYFQNEAQLEKSRLLSDRFSAERPKGSFSTLEIQRTEQGDSAMYLCASSRTGTGRFGYTFGSGTRLTVV.

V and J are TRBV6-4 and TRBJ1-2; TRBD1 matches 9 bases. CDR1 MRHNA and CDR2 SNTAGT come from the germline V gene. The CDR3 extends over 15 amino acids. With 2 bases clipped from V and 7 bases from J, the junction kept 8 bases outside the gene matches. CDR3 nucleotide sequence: TGTGCCAGCAGTGACCAAACAGGGGGCCGTCGTGGCTACACCTTC. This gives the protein CASSDQTGGRRGYTF.

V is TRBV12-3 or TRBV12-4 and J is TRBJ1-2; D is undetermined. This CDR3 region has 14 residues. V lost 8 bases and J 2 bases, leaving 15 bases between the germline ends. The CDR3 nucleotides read TGTGCCAGCGGAACCCAGCGAGGGAACTATGGCTACACCTTC. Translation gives CASGTQRGNYGYTF.